The clone carrying this T cell receptor (beta chain) was picked up a small number of times. As yet, its antigen is unknown. V lost 8 bases and J lost 3, with 16 bases in between. Germline V gene data show CDR1 as SNHLY and CDR2 as FYNNEI. CDR3 length equals 14 residues. This sample was included in a study of cytomegalovirus exposure and HLA in healthy donors. Points from the study as a whole: Equally common other TCR beta chains were less clonally expanded than HLA-associated ones, a later analysis found. Across donors, sequencing depth was assumed by presence/absence analyses to be roughly uniform.

Nominal health characterized the donors when sampled, though unrecorded immune exposures were likely. Primers for the PCR totalled 60 Vbeta and 13 Jbeta. Using immunoSEQ multiplex PCR, the repertoire was profiled, and TCRdb retains in-frame clones only, with some absent. The data contain more than 100,000 clones, 65% to 80% of them singletons. The chain combines TRBV2 with TRBJ1-1, with D hard to call. The sample was PBMCs. The clonotype was recovered from a woman younger than 30 in good health and CMV-seronegative. CDR3 sequence reads: CASGGLVSHTEAFF. The CDR3 nucleotides read TGTGCCAGCGGCGGACTTGTCTCTCACACTGAAGCTTTCTTT.